The 19 T cell receptor beta chains presented below share a single source sample, sequenced in a study of vaccination effects on CD4 cells after COVID-19. These receptors have no known antigen. Here immunoSEQ multiplex PCR was the method, and the copy in TCRdb shows in-frame clones only, minus some. The table has under 70,000 clones, about 74% seen once. Isolating CD4+ T cells followed around nine days of culture. BNT162b2 vaccine or mRNA-1273 vaccine was given to participants in two doses. Sample: CD4+ T cells from PBMCs cultured without peptide, taken after COVID-19 vaccination. The receptor set was obtained from a human donor who received a COVID-19 vaccine.

This clone turned up a few times. The chain carries TRBV6-4 and TRBJ2-7; 7 nucleotides align to TRBD1. Unmatched junction bases numbered 8, after V lost 8 bases and J lost 7 bases. The CDR3 has 12 residues. The germline CDR1 and CDR2 sequences are MRHNA and SNTAGT. As DNA, the CDR3 is TGTGCCAGCCCCGACAGGGTGGAGGAGCAGTACGTC. The encoded protein is CASPDRVEEQYV.

The sample holds a few counts of this clone. The chain joins TRBV20-1 to TRBJ2-5; D might be TRBD1 (5 bases). The V and J ends lost 5 bases and 4 bases respectively, with 8 bases between them. Germline loops: CDR1 DFQATT, CDR2 SNEGSKA (reference sequence). The CDR3 totals 11 residues. The CDR3 DNA sequence: TGCAGTGCTCCCCAGGGAGAGACCCAGTACTTC. As protein: CSAPQGETQYF.

The chain employs TRBV11-2 and TRBJ2-3, with TRBD2 matching over 11 bases. This CDR3 region has 16 residues. V lost 5 bases, J lost 6 bases, and 10 bases stayed unmatched. CDR1 is SGHAT, CDR2 FQNNGV, per germline. CDR3 DNA sequence: TGTGCCAGCAGCAAGAATAGCGGGGGGGCCGGTGATACGCAGTATTTT. Translated, it gives CASSKNSGGAGDTQYF.

The V and J genes are TRBV28 and TRBJ2-5, with 7 bases identical to TRBD2. The CDR3 totals 15 residues. Germline CDR1 MDHEN, CDR2 SYDVKM. J lost 2 bases, V lost 3 bases, and 6 bases had no gene match. CDR3 DNA sequence: TGTGCCAGCAGTTTCCTGATGGGGGGGCAAGAGACCCAGTACTTC. This codes for CASSFLMGGQETQYF.

This clone was counted a single time. This sequence joins TRBV20-1 and TRBJ1-1, with D possibly being TRBD1 (5 bases). V gave up 3 bases and J gave up 5 bases, with 16 bases separating them. Germline loops: CDR1 DFQATT, CDR2 SNEGSKA (reference sequence). The CDR3 covers 14 residues. The CDR3 sequence: CSASGPSGKTEAFF. The CDR3 nucleotides are TGCAGTGCTAGTGGTCCTTCAGGGAAGACTGAAGCTTTCTTT.

The V call is TRBV24-1, the J call TRBJ1-2; 7 bases agree with TRBD1. This CDR3 spans 14 amino acids. The V segment lost 6 bases and the J segment 2 bases; nucleotides outside the gene matches: 5. Per the germline V gene, CDR1 is KGHDR and CDR2 is SFDVKD. The CDR3 DNA sequence: TGTGCCACCAGTCGGCCGGGACAGAACTATGGCTACACCTTC. This sequence encodes CATSRPGQNYGYTF.

The chain employs TRBV24-1 and TRBJ2-3; no reliable D call. This CDR3 has 15 amino acids. Germline assignment: CDR1 KGHDR and CDR2 SFDVKD. V shed 5 bases and J shed 0 bases, with 11 bases lying between them. CDR3 protein: CATSGTPDSTDTQYF. The CDR3 region has the DNA TGTGCCACCAGTGGGACCCCCGACAGCACAGATACGCAGTATTTT.

The V gene is TRBV29-1, the J gene TRBJ2-1, with TRBD1 as a possible D gene (6 bases). Germline CDR1 is SQVTM and CDR2 is ANQGSEA. The ends were cut back, 5 bases at V and 7 bases at J, with 15 bases in the middle. The CDR3 has 13 residues. This chain's CDR3 is CSVTQTQGNEQFF. CDR3 DNA: TGCAGCGTTACACAAACGCAGGGGAATGAGCAGTTCTTC.

J is TRBJ2-7 and V is TRBV5-4; D possibly corresponds to TRBD1 (6 bases). This CDR3 region has 10 residues. Germline V CDR1 and CDR2: SGHNT, YYREEE (reference sequence). In DNA form, the CDR3 reads TGTGCCAGCAGATTCAGGACAGCCCACGTC. Encoded protein: CASRFRTAHV.

CDR3 sequence: CASRTGRMNQPQHF. DNA of the CDR3: TGTGCCAGTCGCACGGGACGGATGAATCAGCCCCAGCATTTT. The chain has TRBV19 and TRBJ1-5, with D maybe TRBD1 (5 bases). CDR1 LNHDA and CDR2 SQIVND come from the germline V gene (reference sequence). The CDR3 loop spans 14 amino acids. Trimming pared 8 bases from V and 4 bases from J, leaving 15 bases between. Full variable domain (missing parts from reference TRBV19 and TRBJ1-5): DGGITQSPKYLFRKEGQNVTLSCEQNLNHDAMYWYRQDPGQGLRLIYYSQIVNDFQKGDIAEGYSVSREKKESFPLTVTSAQKNPTAFYLCASRTGRMNQPQHFGDGTRLSIL.

The chain has TRBV7-3 and TRBJ2-2; D remains ambiguous. The CDR3 contains 20 residues. The ends were cut back, 0 bases at V and 1 base at J, with 21 bases in the middle. Germline V gives CDR1 SGHTA, CDR2 FQGTGA. CDR3 DNA sequence: TGTGCCAGCAGCTTAACGATGCCCGAGGCGGTACAAAGGAACACCGGGGAGCTGTTTTTT. Its protein is CASSLTMPEAVQRNTGELFF.

The gene calls are TRBV2 and TRBJ1-3; D unresolved. Trimming cost V 5 bases and J 0 bases, with 14 bases left between them. From germline, CDR1 is SNHLY and CDR2 FYNNEI. CDR3 length equals 16 residues. DNA of the CDR3: TGTGCCAGCAGTTTTGGACCTACCTTCTCTGGAAACACCATATATTTT. This gives the protein CASSFGPTFSGNTIYF.

This clone was found a few times. This chain joins TRBV2 and TRBJ2-2, with D possibly TRBD2 on 6 matching bases. The ends were cut back, 6 bases at V and 8 bases at J, with 7 bases in the middle. CDR1 is SNHLY, CDR2 FYNNEI, per germline. The CDR3 has 11 residues. As DNA, the CDR3 is TGTGCCAGCAGACTAGCTGGGGAGCTGTTTTTT. Protein: CASRLAGELFF.

This chain joins TRBV19 and TRBJ1-2; D is perhaps TRBD1 (5 bases). V shed 0 bases and J shed 8 bases, with 13 bases lying between them. The V gene's germline CDR1 is LNHDA and CDR2 SQIVND (reference sequence). CDR3 size: 14 residues. The DNA of the CDR3 is TGTGCCAGTAGTATAGATCTAACAGGTAGCGGCTACACCTTC. Amino acids: CASSIDLTGSGYTF.

The chain has TRBV28 and TRBJ1-5, with D uncertain. Germline V lookup: CDR1 MDHEN, CDR2 SYDVKM. V shed 3 bases and J shed 4 bases, with 10 bases lying between them. There are 14 residues in the CDR3. This CDR3 is CASSLGKRNQPQHF. The CDR3 DNA follows: TGTGCCAGCAGTTTGGGCAAAAGGAATCAGCCCCAGCATTTT.

V usage is TRBV5-1 and J usage is TRBJ1-4, with D possibly TRBD1 on 6 matching bases. V was shortened by 0 bases and J by 8 bases, with 14 bases between the two germline ends. Per germline, CDR1 SGHRS and CDR2 YFSETQ. The CDR3 is 15 residues long. The CDR3 loop reads CASSLAPGGEEKLFF. The DNA of the CDR3 is TGCGCCAGCAGCTTGGCCCCCGGGGGCGAGGAAAAACTGTTTTTT.

In this sample, this clone turned up a few times. The chain carries TRBV29-1 and TRBJ1-1, with 9 bases identical to TRBD1. The CDR3 has 12 amino acids. CDR1 is SQVTM and CDR2 is ANQGSEA in the germline V gene. After removal of 5 bases from V and 4 bases from J, the junction contained 2 bases not matched to a gene. The CDR3 region is CSVWDRVTEAFF. DNA for the CDR3: TGCAGCGTTTGGGACAGGGTCACTGAAGCTTTCTTT.

The rearrangement uses TRBV5-1 and TRBJ1-1; perhaps TRBD1 as D (6 bases). Germline CDR1 SGHRS, CDR2 YFSETQ. Between the trimmed V and J ends, which lost 1 base and 1 base, there was a span of 11 bases. The CDR3 totals 15 residues. The DNA for the CDR3 is TGCGCCAGCAGCTTGTGGGGGGCCCAGAACACTGAAGCTTTCTTT. Its translation is CASSLWGAQNTEAFF.

This clone was found once. The chain links TRBV7-3 to TRBJ1-4; D possibly corresponds to TRBD1 (6 bases). The V gene's germline CDR1 is SGHTA and CDR2 FQGTGA. This CDR3 has 17 amino acids. V dropped 4 bases and J dropped 0 bases, with 15 bases sitting between them. The CDR3 is CASSSTTGNATNEKLFF. CDR3 nucleotide sequence: TGTGCCAGCAGCTCCACAACAGGGAATGCAACTAATGAAAAACTGTTTTTT.